Listed below are T cell receptor beta chains from one sample, sequenced in a study of T cell repertoires in cytomegalovirus infection. TCRdb re-derived calls from the reads in MiXCR, one entry per CDR3 protein. The table has 100,000 to 150,000 distinct CDR3 sequences, 25% to 35% seen once. These receptors have no known antigen. Here the sequenced sample was CD8+ T cells from cultured PBMCs, taken from culture after CMV antigen stimulation. The origin of the receptors is a human donor in good health (CMV status not recorded). Some clones in this sample may be carry-over from other donors' samples. Each CDR3 is given with its conserved first and last residue. D genes are given only for firm matches. Size is stated for part of the rows, as once, few or many counts, or as a class when the clone is expanded.

CDR3nt: TGTGCCAGCAGTTTAGTCTCCACAGGGGCGCATGGCTACACCTTC
CDR3aa: CASSLVSTGAHGYTF
v_gene: TRBV27
d_gene: TRBD1
abundance: many
j_gene: TRBJ1-2

CDR3nt: TGTGCCAGCAGCTTAATCATCCGGGGTCGTGGCTATGGCTACACCTTC
CDR3aa: CASSLIIRGRGYGYTF
v_gene: TRBV7-3
d_gene: NA
abundance: few
j_gene: TRBJ1-2

CDR3nt: TGTGCCAGCTCCTCACAGGGGGATACGCAGTATTTT
CDR3aa: CASSSQGDTQYF
v_gene: TRBV27
d_gene: TRBD1
abundance: many
j_gene: TRBJ2-3

CDR3nt: TGTGCCAGCAGCTTAGCAGACAGGGCCGCAGATACGCAGTATTTT
CDR3aa: CASSLADRAADTQYF
v_gene: TRBV7-6
d_gene: TRBD1
abundance: NA
j_gene: TRBJ2-3

CDR3nt: TGTGCCAGCGCAGCCGGGACAATAGTTTTGTGCGAGCAGTACTTC
CDR3aa: CASAAGTIVLCEQYF
v_gene: TRBV6-4
d_gene: NA
abundance: NA
j_gene: TRBJ2-7

CDR3nt: TGTGCCAGCAGCTTATACAGCCTAGCGGGGGAGACCCAGTACTTC
CDR3aa: CASSLYSLAGETQYF
v_gene: TRBV7-6
d_gene: TRBD2
abundance: few
j_gene: TRBJ2-5

CDR3nt: TGCGCCAGCAGCGGCGGTTCCGCGAGAGCTTTCTTT
CDR3aa: CASSGGSARAFF
v_gene: TRBV5-1
d_gene: NA
abundance: once
j_gene: TRBJ1-1

CDR3nt: TGTGCCAGCAGCTTGGCCGTGGCGGGGGCCATCTCCTACAATGAGCAGTTCTTC
CDR3aa: CASSLAVAGAISYNEQFF
v_gene: TRBV5-6
d_gene: NA
abundance: NA
j_gene: TRBJ2-1

CDR3nt: TGCGCCAGCAGCCAAGATCGTGGAACTGAAGCTTTCTTT
CDR3aa: CASSQDRGTEAFF
v_gene: TRBV4-3
d_gene: NA
abundance: NA
j_gene: TRBJ1-1

CDR3nt: TGCAGTGCTAGTAGGGCCCGACCCCGCGGCCACGAGCAGTACTTC
CDR3aa: CSASRARPRGHEQYF
v_gene: TRBV20-1
d_gene: NA
abundance: NA
j_gene: TRBJ2-7

CDR3nt: TGTGCCAGCGCCTCCGGCAGGGACAATGAGCAGTTCTTC
CDR3aa: CASASGRDNEQFF
v_gene: TRBV27
d_gene: NA
abundance: NA
j_gene: TRBJ2-1

CDR3nt: TGTGCCAGCAGCTTAGGGGACGGGGGTATCACTGAAGCTTTCTTT
CDR3aa: CASSLGDGGITEAFF
v_gene: TRBV7-2
d_gene: NA
abundance: few
j_gene: TRBJ1-1

CDR3nt: TGCGCCAGCAGCCCAATCCCGGGACAGGGGCGCGGCTACACCTTC
CDR3aa: CASSPIPGQGRGYTF
v_gene: TRBV4-1
d_gene: TRBD1
abundance: few
j_gene: TRBJ1-2

CDR3nt: TGCAGCGTTTCCAGACAGGGTGGGGAGCAGTACTTC
CDR3aa: CSVSRQGGEQYF
v_gene: TRBV29-1
d_gene: TRBD1
abundance: NA
j_gene: TRBJ2-7

CDR3nt: TGTGCCAGCAGTCAAGACAGAGTTCGCACAGATACGCAGTATTTT
CDR3aa: CASSQDRVRTDTQYF
v_gene: TRBV28
d_gene: NA
abundance: once
j_gene: TRBJ2-3

CDR3nt: TGTGCCAGCAGCCTCCCCGGTATCAGGGACGGCTACACCTTC
CDR3aa: CASSLPGIRDGYTF
v_gene: TRBV7-9
d_gene: NA
abundance: NA
j_gene: TRBJ1-2

CDR3nt: TGCAGCGGATCGACAGGGGCGATACAGTACTTC
CDR3aa: CSGSTGAIQYF
v_gene: TRBV29-1
d_gene: TRBD1
abundance: NA
j_gene: TRBJ2-4

CDR3nt: TGTGCCAGCAGTTTTATGAGCTCCTACGAGCAGTACTTC
CDR3aa: CASSFMSSYEQYF
v_gene: TRBV12-3/TRBV12-4
d_gene: NA
abundance: few
j_gene: TRBJ2-7

CDR3nt: TGTGCCAGTAGTCTGGGGCAGGGGGATGGCTACACCTTC
CDR3aa: CASSLGQGDGYTF
v_gene: TRBV19
d_gene: TRBD1
abundance: NA
j_gene: TRBJ1-2

CDR3nt: TGTGCCACCAGCAGAGATGGACAGGGGGCCTTCGAGCAGTACTTC
CDR3aa: CATSRDGQGAFEQYF
v_gene: TRBV15
d_gene: TRBD1
abundance: NA
j_gene: TRBJ2-7

CDR3nt: TGTGCCAGCAGCCAAGGGGCTCGGGTTTTGGTCTACGAGCAGTACTTC
CDR3aa: CASSQGARVLVYEQYF
v_gene: TRBV3-1
d_gene: NA
abundance: NA
j_gene: TRBJ2-7

CDR3nt: TGTGCCAGCAGTTTTACCGGGACAACAAGCTACGAGCAGTACTTC
CDR3aa: CASSFTGTTSYEQYF
v_gene: TRBV6-8
d_gene: NA
abundance: NA
j_gene: TRBJ2-7

CDR3nt: TGTGCCAGCAGCCCAACTCGGGACAGAGGAAACACCATATATTTT
CDR3aa: CASSPTRDRGNTIYF
v_gene: TRBV14
d_gene: TRBD1
abundance: NA
j_gene: TRBJ1-3

CDR3nt: TGTGCCAGCAGCTTTTCCCACACCGGACTCCCTTACACAGATACGCAGTATTTT
CDR3aa: CASSFSHTGLPYTDTQYF
v_gene: TRBV12-3/TRBV12-4
d_gene: NA
abundance: NA
j_gene: TRBJ2-3

CDR3nt: TGTGCCAGCAGCTTGGCCGGTTACGCCAGTGAAAAACTGTTTTTT
CDR3aa: CASSLAGYASEKLFF
v_gene: TRBV5-8
d_gene: NA
abundance: NA
j_gene: TRBJ1-4

CDR3nt: TGTGCCAGCAGTTTGAGTCAAGGGACTAGCGGGGGGGGTTCCTACAATGAGCAGTTCTTC
CDR3aa: CASSLSQGTSGGGSYNEQFF
v_gene: TRBV28
d_gene: TRBD2
abundance: NA
j_gene: TRBJ2-1

CDR3nt: TGTGCCAGCAGCCGCACAGGGATTGAAACCTACGAGCAGTACTTC
CDR3aa: CASSRTGIETYEQYF
v_gene: TRBV6-1
d_gene: NA
abundance: few
j_gene: TRBJ2-7

CDR3nt: TGTGCCAGCAGTTACGGGCAGGAAGCTTTCTTT
CDR3aa: CASSYGQEAFF
v_gene: TRBV6-5
d_gene: NA
abundance: NA
j_gene: TRBJ1-1

CDR3nt: TGTGCTATCACCGCGGGACAGGGGAGCTACGAGCAGTACTTC
CDR3aa: CAITAGQGSYEQYF
v_gene: TRBV6-1
d_gene: TRBD1
abundance: few
j_gene: TRBJ2-7